This T cell receptor beta chain was retrieved from a study of OX40 agonist ivuxolimab in advanced cancers. Whole-study results and caveats: In the 0.1 to 3.0 mg/kg range, CD4+ and CD8+ blood T cells had expanded clonally by week 6.

Trimming at V came to 2 bases and at J to 8 bases, leaving 9 bases not matched to a gene. Germline V gene data show CDR1 as SNHLY and CDR2 as FYNNEI. CDR3 length: 15 amino acids. Sequencing was performed with immunoSEQ multiplex PCR; in TCRdb, only in-frame clones are kept and a portion is missing. The sample gives more than 45,000 clones, almost 90% of which show up once; roughly 8.4% is in the top ten. Worth noting for this clone: Its antigen is unknown.

The source material was CD4+ or CD8+ T cells sorted from blood, sampled in a trial of the OX40 agonist ivuxolimab. This clonotype was obtained from an adult with an advanced solid tumor such as melanoma, head and neck, liver or kidney cancer. The chain combines TRBV2 with TRBJ1-5, with TRBD1 matching 7 bases. The CDR3: CASSELGTAIEPQHF. DNA for the CDR3: TGTGCCAGCAGTGAATTGGGGACAGCAATCGAGCCCCAGCATTTT.